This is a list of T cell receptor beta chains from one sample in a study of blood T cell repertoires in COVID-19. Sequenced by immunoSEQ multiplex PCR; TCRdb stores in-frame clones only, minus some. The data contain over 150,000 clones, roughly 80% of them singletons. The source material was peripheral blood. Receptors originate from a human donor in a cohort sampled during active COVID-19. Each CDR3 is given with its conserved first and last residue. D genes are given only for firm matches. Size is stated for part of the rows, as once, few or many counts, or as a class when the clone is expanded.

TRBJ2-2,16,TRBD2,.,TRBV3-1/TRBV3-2,TGTGCCAGCAGCCAAGCGGCTAGCGGGGGCACCGGGGAGCTGTTTTTT,CASSQAASGGTGELFF
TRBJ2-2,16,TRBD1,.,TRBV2,TGTGCCAGCACCACTAGTACAGGGGGCTTGATCGGGGAGCTGTTTTTT,CASTTSTGGLIGELFF
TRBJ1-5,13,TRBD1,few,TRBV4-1,TGCGCCAGCAGCCTTGACAGGGGTCAGCCCCAGCATTTT,CASSLDRGQPQHF
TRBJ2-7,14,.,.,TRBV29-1,TGCAGCGTTAGCCAGGGAATTGGCTCCTACGAGCAGTACTTC,CSVSQGIGSYEQYF
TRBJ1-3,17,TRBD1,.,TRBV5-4,TGTGCCAGCAGCTCATGGACAGGTACGACCTCTGGAAACACCATATATTTT,CASSSWTGTTSGNTIYF
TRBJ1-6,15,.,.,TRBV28,TGTGCCAGCCTCCCTGGGGGCCGCTATAATTCACCCCTCCACTTT,CASLPGGRYNSPLHF
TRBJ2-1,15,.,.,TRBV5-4,TGTGCCAGCAGCCCAACTGGGCTGTCCTACAATGAGCAGTTCTTC,CASSPTGLSYNEQFF
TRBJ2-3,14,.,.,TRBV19,TGTGCCAGTAGTCCGAGACAGCTCACAGATACGCAGTATTTT,CASSPRQLTDTQYF
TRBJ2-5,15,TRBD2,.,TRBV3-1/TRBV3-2,TGTGCCAGCAGCCAAGCGCCGGGGGGGCAAGAGACCCAGTACTTC,CASSQAPGGQETQYF
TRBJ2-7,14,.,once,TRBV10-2,TGCGCCAGCAGTGAGTCGGGGGGGGCGCAGGAGCAGTACTTC,CASSESGGAQEQYF
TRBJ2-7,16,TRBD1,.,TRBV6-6,TGTGCCAGCAGCTCCGGACAGGGAAGATCAGGGGACGAGCAGTACTTC,CASSSGQGRSGDEQYF